This is a list of T cell receptor beta chains from one sample in a study of blood T cell repertoires in COVID-19. This table comes from immunoSEQ multiplex PCR, and its TCRdb copy is limited to in-frame clones, with some not included. Of some 350,000 clones detected, more than 75% appear once; the ten largest clones hold around 3%. Sequenced: peripheral blood. These receptors came from a human donor in a cohort sampled during active COVID-19. CDR3s include the opening cysteine and the closing phenylalanine or tryptophan. Each record gives: clone size, D gene, J gene, V gene, CDR3 protein, CDR3 DNA. D genes are given only for firm matches. Only part of the rows carry a size: once, few, many, or a class if the clone is expanded.

size: NA
D: NA
J: TRBJ1-2
V: TRBV27
CDR3: CASSDSYGYTF
DNA: TGTGCCAGCAGCGACAGCTATGGCTACACCTTC

size: NA
D: TRBD1
J: TRBJ1-3
V: TRBV18
CDR3: CASSPKTGYGNTIYF
DNA: TGTGCCAGCTCACCTAAGACAGGGTACGGAAACACCATATATTTT

size: once
D: TRBD2
J: TRBJ2-7
V: TRBV10-1
CDR3: CASSARGGGEQYF
DNA: TGCGCCAGCAGCGCTCGGGGCGGGGGCGAGCAGTACTTC

size: once
D: NA
J: TRBJ1-2
V: TRBV7-2
CDR3: CASRTSRGSYGYTF
DNA: TGTGCCAGCAGGACCAGCAGGGGTTCCTATGGCTACACCTTC

size: NA
D: TRBD2
J: TRBJ2-7
V: TRBV5-1
CDR3: CASSRIGTSGPASSYEQYF
DNA: TGCGCCAGCAGCCGCATTGGGACTAGCGGACCGGCGAGCTCCTACGAGCAGTACTTC

size: NA
D: NA
J: TRBJ1-2
V: TRBV5-1
CDR3: CASSLAGGQDRSEGYTF
DNA: TGCGCCAGCAGCCTGGCCGGCGGTCAGGACAGAAGTGAGGGCTACACCTTC

size: NA
D: NA
J: TRBJ2-2
V: TRBV6-5
CDR3: CASRVGTGELFF
DNA: TGTGCCAGTAGAGTCGGCACCGGGGAGCTGTTTTTT

size: few
D: NA
J: TRBJ2-6
V: TRBV4-2
CDR3: CASSQEPGSGANVLTF
DNA: TGTGCCAGCAGCCAAGAACCGGGCTCTGGGGCCAACGTCCTGACTTTC

size: NA
D: NA
J: TRBJ2-2
V: TRBV7-9
CDR3: CASSLGYSGELFF
DNA: TGTGCCAGCAGCTTAGGGTACAGCGGGGAGCTGTTTTTT

size: NA
D: NA
J: TRBJ2-5
V: TRBV28
CDR3: CASSFGVEETQYF
DNA: TGTGCCAGCAGTTTCGGGGTAGAAGAGACCCAGTACTTC

size: NA
D: TRBD2
J: TRBJ2-3
V: TRBV5-1
CDR3: CASSLATAGGPDTQYF
DNA: TGCGCCAGCAGCTTGGCCACGGCGGGAGGGCCAGATACGCAGTATTTT

size: NA
D: NA
J: TRBJ1-1
V: TRBV6-2/TRBV6-3
CDR3: CASSLQRNTEAFF
DNA: TGTGCCAGCAGTCTACAGAGGAACACTGAAGCTTTCTTT

size: NA
D: TRBD1
J: TRBJ2-2
V: TRBV28
CDR3: CASSTSRDRGGTGELFF
DNA: TGTGCCAGCAGTACATCCCGGGACAGGGGTGGGACCGGGGAGCTGTTTTTT

size: NA
D: NA
J: TRBJ2-3
V: TRBV18
CDR3: CASSPVGGSTDTQYF
DNA: TGTGCCAGCTCACCGGTCGGAGGGAGCACAGATACGCAGTATTTT

size: NA
D: NA
J: TRBJ2-3
V: TRBV19
CDR3: CASSIRSAGGTDTQYF
DNA: TGTGCCAGTAGTATAAGGAGCGCAGGGGGCACAGATACGCAGTATTTT

size: NA
D: TRBD1
J: TRBJ1-2
V: TRBV27
CDR3: CASSLSGTTTGIDGYTF
DNA: TGTGCCAGCAGTTTATCCGGCACCACGACAGGGATAGATGGCTACACCTTC

size: NA
D: TRBD1
J: TRBJ1-2
V: TRBV6-5
CDR3: CASSGQGNYGYTF
DNA: TGTGCCAGCAGCGGACAGGGGAACTATGGCTACACCTTC

size: NA
D: NA
J: TRBJ2-1
V: TRBV5-1
CDR3: CASSLTTINEQFF
DNA: TGCGCCAGCAGCTTGACAACCATCAATGAGCAGTTCTTC

size: NA
D: NA
J: TRBJ2-7
V: TRBV18
CDR3: CASSQGGGYEQYF
DNA: TGTGCCAGCTCACAAGGAGGAGGCTACGAGCAGTACTTC

size: NA
D: TRBD1
J: TRBJ1-2
V: TRBV30
CDR3: CAWSVPRRTGDYGYTF
DNA: TGTGCCTGGAGTGTACCCCGCCGGACAGGTGACTATGGCTACACCTTC

size: NA
D: TRBD2
J: TRBJ2-1
V: TRBV24-1
CDR3: CATSGTAGGLNEQFF
DNA: TGTGCCACCAGTGGGACAGCGGGAGGTTTGAATGAGCAGTTCTTC

size: NA
D: NA
J: TRBJ1-1
V: TRBV6-4
CDR3: CASSPDSQNTEAFF
DNA: TGTGCCAGCAGTCCAGACAGCCAGAACACTGAAGCTTTCTTT

size: NA
D: NA
J: TRBJ1-5
V: TRBV19
CDR3: CASSSGGSGNQPQHF
DNA: TGTGCCAGTAGTTCGGGAGGTTCGGGCAATCAGCCCCAGCATTTT

size: NA
D: NA
J: TRBJ1-4
V: TRBV19
CDR3: CASSKTATNEKLFF
DNA: TGTGCCAGTAGTAAGACTGCAACTAATGAAAAACTGTTTTTT

size: NA
D: NA
J: TRBJ1-2
V: TRBV14
CDR3: CASSQLGWGDYGYTF
DNA: TGTGCCAGCAGCCAGCTGGGTTGGGGAGACTATGGCTACACCTTC

size: once
D: NA
J: TRBJ2-7
V: TRBV27
CDR3: CASRGHPYEQYF
DNA: TGTGCCAGCAGGGGCCACCCCTACGAGCAGTACTTC

size: once
D: NA
J: TRBJ1-2
V: TRBV5-6
CDR3: CASSLDRTAYGYTF
DNA: TGTGCCAGCAGCTTGGACAGGACAGCCTATGGCTACACCTTC

size: NA
D: NA
J: TRBJ1-4
V: TRBV27
CDR3: CASSSYHSTAATNEKLFF
DNA: TGTGCCAGCAGTTCGTACCACTCGACAGCAGCAACTAATGAAAAACTGTTTTTT

size: NA
D: NA
J: TRBJ2-1
V: TRBV9
CDR3: CASSVRLGGYNEQFF
DNA: TGTGCCAGCAGCGTACGACTAGGAGGGTACAATGAGCAGTTCTTC

size: NA
D: NA
J: TRBJ2-2
V: TRBV30
CDR3: CAWSSDRRDGELFF
DNA: TGTGCCTGGAGTAGTGACAGGCGAGACGGGGAGCTGTTTTTT

size: NA
D: TRBD2
J: TRBJ2-2
V: TRBV5-1
CDR3: CASSLVLAGSVGELFF
DNA: TGCGCCAGCAGCTTGGTCCTAGCGGGATCGGTCGGGGAGCTGTTTTTT

size: NA
D: TRBD2
J: TRBJ2-5
V: TRBV5-1
CDR3: CASSLNSGGSKETQYF
DNA: TGCGCCAGCAGCTTGAACAGCGGGGGGTCTAAAGAGACCCAGTACTTC

size: NA
D: NA
J: TRBJ1-6
V: TRBV23-1
CDR3: CASSQYAASSYNSPLHF
DNA: TGCGCCAGCAGTCAATACGCCGCGAGCTCCTATAATTCACCCCTCCACTTT

size: NA
D: TRBD2
J: TRBJ2-1
V: TRBV7-8
CDR3: CASRGSGRAGNEQFF
DNA: TGTGCCAGCAGGGGGAGCGGGAGGGCCGGAAATGAGCAGTTCTTC

size: NA
D: NA
J: TRBJ2-7
V: TRBV6-2/TRBV6-3
CDR3: CASSATYEQYF
DNA: TGTGCCAGCAGTGCGACCTACGAGCAGTACTTC

size: NA
D: TRBD2
J: TRBJ2-5
V: TRBV7-2
CDR3: CASSPGLAGETQYF
DNA: TGTGCCAGCAGCCCTGGACTAGCGGGGGAGACCCAGTACTTC

size: NA
D: NA
J: TRBJ1-2
V: TRBV7-9
CDR3: CASSLDEQGDYGYTF
DNA: TGTGCCAGCAGCTTAGATGAACAGGGTGACTATGGCTACACCTTC

size: NA
D: NA
J: TRBJ1-5
V: TRBV19
CDR3: CASSSQTANQPQHF
DNA: TGTGCCAGTAGTTCCCAGACAGCTAATCAGCCCCAGCATTTT

size: NA
D: NA
J: TRBJ2-3
V: TRBV5-1
CDR3: CASSPDGGGTQYF
DNA: TGCGCCAGCAGCCCTGATGGGGGAGGAACGCAGTATTTT

size: NA
D: TRBD2
J: TRBJ2-7
V: TRBV9
CDR3: CASSVGGGGSSYEQYF
DNA: TGTGCCAGCAGCGTAGGGGGCGGGGGTAGCTCCTACGAGCAGTACTTC

size: NA
D: TRBD2
J: TRBJ2-1
V: TRBV6-6
CDR3: CASSYSSTSGLPRRFF
DNA: TGTGCCAGCAGTTACTCGTCGACTAGCGGGCTCCCACGGCGGTTCTTC

size: NA
D: TRBD1
J: TRBJ2-2
V: TRBV7-3
CDR3: CASSSQGARGTGELFF
DNA: TGTGCCAGCAGCTCTCAGGGGGCGCGGGGCACCGGGGAGCTGTTTTTT

size: NA
D: TRBD2
J: TRBJ2-1
V: TRBV7-7
CDR3: CASSLERGAYNEQFF
DNA: TGTGCTAGCAGCTTAGAGCGGGGGGCCTACAATGAGCAGTTCTTC

size: NA
D: NA
J: TRBJ2-6
V: TRBV27
CDR3: CASSPWGSSGLGANVLTF
DNA: TGTGCCAGCAGCCCATGGGGCAGTTCCGGTTTAGGGGCCAACGTCCTGACTTTC

size: once
D: NA
J: TRBJ2-3
V: TRBV27
CDR3: CASRTDSRAGPDTQYF
DNA: TGTGCCAGCAGGACTGACTCCCGGGCGGGCCCAGATACGCAGTATTTT

size: NA
D: NA
J: TRBJ2-1
V: TRBV5-1
CDR3: CASSLVGGRGNEQFF
DNA: TGCGCCAGCAGCCTGGTGGGGGGACGCGGCAATGAGCAGTTCTTC

size: NA
D: TRBD2
J: TRBJ2-3
V: TRBV2
CDR3: CASSAQRGPDTQYF
DNA: TGTGCCAGCAGTGCCCAGCGGGGTCCAGATACGCAGTATTTT